This entry lists 25 T cell receptor beta chains sequenced from one sample in a study of CD8+ T cells in alopecia areata. Reverse transcription of extracted RNA yielded cDNA, which provided the sequencing template. Repertoires were generated with immunoSEQ multiplex PCR, while TCRdb's copy carries only in-frame clones and drops some. Of more than 95,000 clones in the sample, more than 75% were seen once. Sample treatment: oral pan-JAK inhibitor, 5-10 mg twice daily. This material consisted of CD8+ T cells sorted from blood, taken between weeks 30 and 35, from a patient treated with tofacitinib. These receptors originate from a human donor with alopecia areata.

The chain combines TRBV5-1 with TRBJ2-3, with 12 bases matching TRBD2. In germline, CDR1 is SGHRS, CDR2 YFSETQ. V shed 1 base, J shed 4 bases, and the junction held 7 bases outside the gene matches. The CDR3 is 17 amino acids. The CDR3 bases are TGCGCCAGCAGCTTGACTGGACTAGCGGGACTAGCAGATACGCAGTATTTT. This sequence encodes CASSLTGLAGLADTQYF.

This clone has just a few counts. The CDR3: CSAPTSGDTDTQYF. The CDR3 DNA reads as TGCAGCGCCCCGACTAGCGGGGACACAGATACGCAGTATTTT. The J gene is TRBJ2-3, the V gene TRBV29-1; TRBD2 aligns across 11 bases. This CDR3 is built from 14 residues. Trimming at V came to 7 bases and at J to 2 bases, leaving 5 bases not matched to a gene. Germline CDR1 and CDR2: SQVTM and ANQGSEA.

This rearrangement joins TRBV27 to TRBJ2-7, with 11 bases lining up with TRBD2. The V segment lost 6 bases and the J segment 2 bases; nucleotides outside the gene matches: 3. The germline V gene encodes CDR1 MNHEY and CDR2 SMNVEV (reference sequence). The length of the CDR3 is 14 residues. The CDR3 DNA is TGTGCCAGCAGAGCGACTAGCGGGACCTACGAGCAGTACTTC. This gives the protein CASRATSGTYEQYF.

The chain carries TRBV2 and TRBJ1-1, with D unresolved. CDR3 length equals 13 residues. Trimming shortened V by 3 bases and J by 2 bases, and 7 bases separated the two germline ends. Germline CDR1 is SNHLY and CDR2 is FYNNEI. The CDR3 region is CASSEGPNTEAFF. CDR3 bases: TGTGCCAGCAGTGAGGGCCCTAACACTGAAGCTTTCTTT.

The chain couples TRBV4-1 to TRBJ1-1; D ambiguous. Germline CDR1 is MGHRA and CDR2 is YSYEKL. V was shortened by 1 base and J by 4 bases, with 7 bases between the two germline ends. This CDR3 is built from 13 residues. CDR3 DNA: TGCGCCAGCAGCCAAGGCAGGTCCACTGAAGCTTTCTTT. This gives the protein CASSQGRSTEAFF.

This chain uses TRBV27 with TRBJ1-5; D unresolved. V was clipped by 4 bases and J by 0 bases, with 7 bases between them. CDR1 MNHEY and CDR2 SMNVEV come from the germline V gene (reference sequence). The CDR3 spans 14 residues. CDR3: CASSSLDSNQPQHF. CDR3 sequence (DNA): TGTGCCAGCAGTTCCCTCGATAGCAATCAGCCCCAGCATTTT.

The chain couples TRBV5-1 to TRBJ1-1; no clear D gene. This CDR3 is 16 amino acids long. The germline V and J ends were trimmed by 4 bases and 4 bases, with 20 bases remaining between them. Per the germline V gene, CDR1 is SGHRS and CDR2 is YFSETQ. The DNA for the CDR3 is TGCGCCAGCAGCCTAGGGTTCAGAACCCCGAGCACTGAAGCTTTCTTT. It encodes CASSLGFRTPSTEAFF.

The genes are TRBV6-1 and TRBJ2-2, with D hard to call. V lost 4 bases and J 8 bases, leaving 8 bases between the germline ends. This CDR3 has 12 residues. Germline V gene sequence: CDR1 MNHNS, CDR2 SASEGT. CDR3 in amino acids: CASSAFPGELFF. The CDR3, as DNA: TGTGCCAGCAGTGCCTTTCCGGGGGAGCTGTTTTTT.

V gene TRBV11-1 combines with J gene TRBJ2-1; 8 bases are shared with TRBD1. This CDR3 is built from 15 residues. Losses at the gene ends were 5 bases for V and 8 bases for J; bases not matched to a gene: 11. CDR1 and CDR2 from the germline V gene are SGHAT and FQDESV (reference sequence). The CDR3 loop reads CASSPRSQGAHEQFF. The CDR3 nucleotides are TGTGCCAGCAGCCCTCGCTCGCAGGGGGCGCATGAGCAGTTCTTC.

The rearrangement uses TRBV11-2 and TRBJ2-2, with D perhaps assigned TRBD1 or TRBD2 (5 bases each). Looked up from germline, CDR1 is SGHAT and CDR2 is FQNNGV. The CDR3 loop spans 15 amino acids. V was trimmed by 4 bases and J by 4 bases, leaving 13 bases between them. CDR3 sequence: CASSSGWGSTGELFF. The CDR3 DNA reads TGTGCCAGCAGCTCAGGCTGGGGGAGCACCGGGGAGCTGTTTTTT.

The chain joins TRBV19 to TRBJ2-7; D tentatively reads TRBD1 or TRBD2 (6 bases each). The CDR3 is made up of 13 amino acids. V was clipped by 1 base and J by 7 bases, with 11 bases between them. Germline CDR1 LNHDA, CDR2 SQIVND (reference sequence). CDR3 bases: TGTGCCAGTAGTATAGGAGGGGGGCAGGAGCAGTACTTC. Translating it yields CASSIGGGQEQYF.

The rearrangement joins TRBV25-1 to TRBJ1-2; 8 nucleotides align to TRBD1. Unmatched junction bases numbered 6, after V lost 2 bases and J lost 4 bases. CDR1 MGHDK and CDR2 SYGVNS come from the germline V gene. The CDR3 loop spans 15 amino acids. This CDR3 reads CASSETGTGSYGYTF. In DNA, the CDR3 is TGTGCCAGCAGTGAAACCGGGACAGGATCCTATGGCTACACCTTC.

The chain couples TRBV14 to TRBJ2-7; TRBD1 aligns across 8 bases. The CDR3 totals 18 residues. Trimming took 4 bases from V and 9 from J; bases not matched to a gene: 23. The V gene's germline CDR1 is SGHDN and CDR2 FVKESK. The CDR3 bases are TGTGCCAGCAGCCCCTATAATACGGGACAGGCCGCATGGTGGGGGCAGTACTTC. It encodes CASSPYNTGQAAWWGQYF.

V gene TRBV5-4 combines with J gene TRBJ2-7; the match to TRBD1 covers 11 bases. V was pared by 2 bases and J by 4 bases, with 5 bases of the junction left unmatched. Per the germline V gene, CDR1 is SGHNT and CDR2 is YYREEE (reference sequence). The CDR3 runs 15 residues. CDR3 in amino acids: CASSFGTGGHYEQYF. The CDR3 bases are TGTGCCAGCAGCTTTGGGACAGGGGGGCATTACGAGCAGTACTTC.

This chain joins TRBV7-9 and TRBJ2-7, with 8 bases lining up with TRBD1. CDR3 length: 14 amino acids. V lost 5 bases and J lost 2; bases outside the gene matches: 5. Germline V gene sequence: CDR1 SEHNR, CDR2 FQNEAQ (reference sequence). The CDR3 DNA follows: TGTGCCAGCAGCCCCGACAGGGGACCCTACGAGCAGTACTTC. Its protein is CASSPDRGPYEQYF.

The chain carries TRBV14 and TRBJ1-1; no clear D gene. Germline values: CDR1 SGHDN, CDR2 FVKESK. The CDR3 loop spans 13 amino acids. V was cut by 1 base and J by 0 bases, with 3 bases left in between. The CDR3 loop reads CASSQGVNTEAFF. The CDR3 region has the DNA TGTGCCAGCAGCCAAGGAGTGAACACTGAAGCTTTCTTT.

The J gene is TRBJ2-1, the V gene TRBV29-1, with D perhaps matching TRBD2 (6 bases). Germline CDR1 reads SQVTM; CDR2 reads ANQGSEA. The CDR3 runs to 17 residues. V was cut by 0 bases and J by 5 bases, with 20 bases left in between. Written as DNA, the CDR3 is TGCAGCGTTGAAGATAATGGGCGGGGCCTACGACACAATGAGCAGTTCTTC. Protein product: CSVEDNGRGLRHNEQFF.

The chain combines TRBV27 with TRBJ2-1; D is possibly TRBD2 (6 bases). This CDR3 is built from 11 residues. CDR1 is MNHEY and CDR2 is SMNVEV in the germline V gene (reference sequence). The V end lost 3 bases, the J end lost 10 bases, and 7 bases lay between the germline ends. CDR3 sequence (DNA): TGTGCCAGCAGTTTTCGGGGGGAGCAGTTCTTC. Protein: CASSFRGEQFF.

The genes are TRBV28 and TRBJ1-5; D unresolved. Between the trimmed V and J ends, which lost 7 bases and 0 bases, there was a span of 13 bases. This CDR3 comprises 15 residues. The germline V gene encodes CDR1 MDHEN and CDR2 SYDVKM. The CDR3 DNA is TGTGCCAGCAATCAAAGGGCAAATAGCAATCAGCCCCAGCATTTT. Protein product: CASNQRANSNQPQHF.

This clone was observed a handful of times. This sequence joins TRBV29-1 and TRBJ2-2, with TRBD1 matching over 10 bases. CDR1 and CDR2 from the germline V gene are SQVTM and ANQGSEA. The CDR3 runs 18 residues. V lost 7 bases, J lost 1 base, and 15 bases stayed unmatched. The CDR3 loop reads CSAGEKGQGRVNTGELFF. The DNA for the CDR3 is TGCAGCGCCGGAGAGAAGGGACAGGGGAGGGTGAACACCGGGGAGCTGTTTTTT.

The V and J genes are TRBV5-6 and TRBJ2-7; D unresolved. The germline V gene has CDR1 SGHDT and CDR2 YYEEEE. This CDR3 comprises 13 residues. V gave up 3 bases and J gave up 3 bases, with 10 bases separating them. The CDR3 loop is CASSSLGLYEQYF. The CDR3 nucleotides are TGTGCCAGCAGCTCCCTAGGGCTCTACGAGCAGTACTTC.

The CDR3 DNA follows: TGTGCCAGCAACCCCTTTGAGGATGAGCAGTACTTC. Translating gives CASNPFEDEQYF. V and J are TRBV7-9 and TRBJ2-7, with D unresolved. V shed 7 bases and J shed 7 bases, with 14 bases lying between them. The length of the CDR3 is 12 residues. The germline gives CDR1 SEHNR, CDR2 FQNEAQ (reference sequence). Based on the CDR3 plus reference TRBV7-9 and TRBJ2-7, the full variable domain is DTGVSQNPRHKITKRGQNVTFRCDPISEHNRLYWYRQTLGQGPEFLTYFQNEAQLEKSRLLSDRFSAERPKGSFSTLEIQRTEQGDSAMYLCASNPFEDEQYFGPGTRLTVT.

J is TRBJ1-2 and V is TRBV5-6, with D uncertain. The germline V gene has CDR1 SGHDT and CDR2 YYEEEE. CDR3 length equals 15 residues. Trimming pared 1 base from V and 6 bases from J, leaving 16 bases between. CDR3 region: CASSLSAVSRHGYTF. The CDR3 DNA is TGTGCCAGCAGCTTGAGTGCGGTCAGCCGCCATGGCTACACCTTC.

This clone occurred once. This chain connects TRBV7-9 to TRBJ2-5; no firm D call. With 6 bases removed from V and 8 bases from J, the gap between germline ends came to 7 bases. CDR1 SEHNR and CDR2 FQNEAQ come from the germline V gene (reference sequence). The CDR3 length is 10 residues. The CDR3 sequence is CASSSDTQYF. CDR3 DNA: TGTGCCAGCAGTTCGGACACCCAGTACTTC.

Of note for this clone: Other DNA sequences of this sample code for an identical CDR3. V is TRBV2 and J is TRBJ2-3, with D possibly being TRBD1 (5 bases). V was shortened by 5 bases and J by 3 bases, with 6 bases between the two germline ends. The CDR3 length is 12 residues. Germline CDR1 and CDR2: SNHLY and FYNNEI. CDR3 loop: CASSSGTDTQYF. As DNA, the CDR3 is TGTGCCAGCAGTTCAGGGACAGATACGCAGTATTTT. Full variable domain (outside the CDR3, taken from reference TRBV2 and TRBJ2-3): EPEVTQTPSHQVTQMGQEVILRCVPISNHLYFYWYRQILGQKVEFLVSFYNNEISEKSEIFDDQFSVERPDGSNFTLKIRSTKLEDSAMYFCASSSGTDTQYFGPGTRLTVL.